A selection of T cell receptor beta chains follows, all from one sample in a study of blood T cell repertoires in COVID-19. TCRdb keeps only in-frame clones here, not all; method: immunoSEQ multiplex PCR. The profile shows 90,000 to 110,000 clones, roughly four fifths of them singletons. The sequencing sample was made of peripheral blood. These receptors originate from a woman over 75 with acute or convalescent COVID-19. CDR3s include the opening cysteine and the closing phenylalanine or tryptophan. A D gene is named only where the DNA matches it firmly. Where a row states a size, it is once, few, many or the class of an expanded clone; other rows omit it.

V gene: TRBV5-8; clone size: .; D gene: TRBD2; J gene: TRBJ2-3; CDR3 DNA: TGTGCCAGCAGCTTGCGGGAGGGATACACAGATACGCAGTATTTT; CDR3 protein: CASSLREGYTDTQYF
V gene: TRBV19; clone size: .; D gene: .; J gene: TRBJ1-1; CDR3 DNA: TGTGCCAGTAGCAAGGGGCAGAATTTGAACACTGAAGCTTTCTTT; CDR3 protein: CASSKGQNLNTEAFF
V gene: TRBV11-3; clone size: .; D gene: .; J gene: TRBJ2-2; CDR3 DNA: TGTGCCAGCAGCTTAAGACAGGTGAACACCGGGGAGCTGTTTTTT; CDR3 protein: CASSLRQVNTGELFF
V gene: TRBV24-1; clone size: few; D gene: TRBD1; J gene: TRBJ2-1; CDR3 DNA: TGTGCCACCAGCCGGACAGGGCGAACGCTCTACAATGAGCAGTTCTTC; CDR3 protein: CATSRTGRTLYNEQFF
V gene: TRBV30; clone size: .; D gene: TRBD1; J gene: TRBJ1-2; CDR3 DNA: TGTGCCTGGAGTAAGGGGGCGGTCTATGGCTACACCTTC; CDR3 protein: CAWSKGAVYGYTF
V gene: TRBV19; clone size: .; D gene: TRBD2; J gene: TRBJ2-2; CDR3 DNA: TGTGCCAGTAGTAGGAGGGTACTAGCGGGAATTAGCACCGGGGAGCTGTTTTTT; CDR3 protein: CASSRRVLAGISTGELFF
V gene: TRBV10-3; clone size: .; D gene: TRBD1; J gene: TRBJ2-1; CDR3 DNA: TGTGCCATCAGTGGGCCCGGGACAGGGGGTTCAGATGAGCAGTTCTTC; CDR3 protein: CAISGPGTGGSDEQFF
V gene: TRBV27; clone size: .; D gene: TRBD2; J gene: TRBJ2-1; CDR3 DNA: TGTGCCAGCAGTTTATCCGTAGCGGGATACAATGAGCAGTTCTTC; CDR3 protein: CASSLSVAGYNEQFF
V gene: TRBV27; clone size: .; D gene: .; J gene: TRBJ1-1; CDR3 DNA: TGTGCCAGCAGTCGATTGGAGGTGAACACTGAAGCTTTCTTT; CDR3 protein: CASSRLEVNTEAFF
V gene: TRBV21-1; clone size: .; D gene: .; J gene: TRBJ1-5; CDR3 DNA: TGTGCCAGCAGCAGATCCGGGACAGGGGATTTTAAGGCACGTCAGCCCCAGCATTTT; CDR3 protein: CASSRSGTGDFKARQPQHF
V gene: TRBV24-1; clone size: .; D gene: TRBD1; J gene: TRBJ2-3; CDR3 DNA: TGTGCCACCAGTGATTTCCGGGGACAGGTTGGGCAGTATTTT; CDR3 protein: CATSDFRGQVGQYF
V gene: TRBV2; clone size: .; D gene: .; J gene: TRBJ2-1; CDR3 DNA: TGTGCCAGCAGTGCCCAGAATGAGCAGTTCTTC; CDR3 protein: CASSAQNEQFF
V gene: TRBV10-3; clone size: .; D gene: .; J gene: TRBJ2-1; CDR3 DNA: TGTGCCATCAGTGAAACAGGGTACAATGAGCAGTTCTTC; CDR3 protein: CAISETGYNEQFF
V gene: TRBV3-1/TRBV3-2; clone size: .; D gene: TRBD1; J gene: TRBJ1-1; CDR3 DNA: TGTGCCAGCAGCCCCGAGACAGGGTCAGGCACTGAAGCTTTCTTT; CDR3 protein: CASSPETGSGTEAFF
V gene: TRBV5-1; clone size: .; D gene: TRBD1; J gene: TRBJ2-3; CDR3 DNA: TGCGCCAGCAGCTTGGTGGGACAGGGAATCCCAGATACGCAGTATTTT; CDR3 protein: CASSLVGQGIPDTQYF
V gene: TRBV2; clone size: once; D gene: .; J gene: TRBJ1-2; CDR3 DNA: TGTGCCAGCAGAGAATCACAGGGCACCTATGGCTACACCTTC; CDR3 protein: CASRESQGTYGYTF
V gene: TRBV12-5; clone size: .; D gene: .; J gene: TRBJ2-3; CDR3 DNA: TGTGCTAGTGGTTCCGTGGTCGCAGGTACGCAGTATTTT; CDR3 protein: CASGSVVAGTQYF
V gene: TRBV7-8; clone size: .; D gene: .; J gene: TRBJ2-2; CDR3 DNA: TGTGCCAGCAGCTTAAGGTCGATTAGCGGGAACACCGGGGAGCTGTTTTTT; CDR3 protein: CASSLRSISGNTGELFF
V gene: TRBV27; clone size: few; D gene: TRBD1; J gene: TRBJ1-2; CDR3 DNA: TGTGCCACCCCTGGACAGGGGTACTATGGCTACACCTTC; CDR3 protein: CATPGQGYYGYTF
V gene: TRBV4-3; clone size: .; D gene: .; J gene: TRBJ1-2; CDR3 DNA: TGCGCCAGCAGCCAAGAGCGGCAGACTTTCTATGGCTACACCTTC; CDR3 protein: CASSQERQTFYGYTF
V gene: TRBV7-9; clone size: .; D gene: .; J gene: TRBJ1-2; CDR3 DNA: TGTGCCAGCAGCTTAAACAGCTTAAACTATGGCTACACCTTC; CDR3 protein: CASSLNSLNYGYTF
V gene: TRBV5-5; clone size: many; D gene: TRBD1; J gene: TRBJ1-5; CDR3 DNA: TGTGCCAGCAGCTTGTATAGGGACAGGCATCAGCCCCAGCATTTT; CDR3 protein: CASSLYRDRHQPQHF
V gene: TRBV2; clone size: .; D gene: .; J gene: TRBJ2-3; CDR3 DNA: TGTGCCACCATCGCAGGGGTAAACTCGGATACGCAGTATTTT; CDR3 protein: CATIAGVNSDTQYF
V gene: TRBV5-5; clone size: few; D gene: TRBD2; J gene: TRBJ2-7; CDR3 DNA: TGTGCCAGCAGCCCCGACAGGGGGACTAGCGGGTCCTACGAGCAGTACTTC; CDR3 protein: CASSPDRGTSGSYEQYF
V gene: TRBV6-5; clone size: .; D gene: .; J gene: TRBJ1-1; CDR3 DNA: TGTGCCAGCAGTTACGGGGGGGCGCAGGGAGCTTTCTTT; CDR3 protein: CASSYGGAQGAFF
V gene: TRBV14; clone size: .; D gene: TRBD1; J gene: TRBJ1-1; CDR3 DNA: TGTGCCAGCAGCCTGCGACAGGGGCCTTTGAACACTGAAGCTTTCTTT; CDR3 protein: CASSLRQGPLNTEAFF
V gene: TRBV6-1; clone size: .; D gene: .; J gene: TRBJ2-1; CDR3 DNA: TGTGCCAGCAGTGAGCTAGCTCTTTTGACGAATGAGCAGTTCTTC; CDR3 protein: CASSELALLTNEQFF
V gene: TRBV10-3; clone size: .; D gene: TRBD2; J gene: TRBJ2-1; CDR3 DNA: TGTGCCATCAGATCCCCCGGGACTAACTACAATGAGCAGTTCTTC; CDR3 protein: CAIRSPGTNYNEQFF
V gene: TRBV2; clone size: .; D gene: .; J gene: TRBJ1-5; CDR3 DNA: TGTGCCAGCTCACCCAGAAGCAATCAGCCCCAGCATTTT; CDR3 protein: CASSPRSNQPQHF
V gene: TRBV5-1; clone size: .; D gene: .; J gene: TRBJ2-3; CDR3 DNA: TGCGCCAGCAGCTTGGAATACTTGACAGATACGCAGTATTTT; CDR3 protein: CASSLEYLTDTQYF
V gene: TRBV28; clone size: .; D gene: .; J gene: TRBJ2-1; CDR3 DNA: TGTGCCAGCAGTTTACCGACGGGTCCCAGCAATGAGCAGTTCTTC; CDR3 protein: CASSLPTGPSNEQFF
V gene: TRBV5-1; clone size: .; D gene: .; J gene: TRBJ1-6; CDR3 DNA: TGCGCCAGCAGCCCGGGGATACCTAGAGATTCACCCCTCCACTTT; CDR3 protein: CASSPGIPRDSPLHF
V gene: TRBV7-9; clone size: once; D gene: .; J gene: TRBJ1-1; CDR3 DNA: TGTGCCAGCAGCCCTACAGAGAACACTGAAGCTTTCTTT; CDR3 protein: CASSPTENTEAFF
V gene: TRBV24-1; clone size: .; D gene: .; J gene: TRBJ1-4; CDR3 DNA: TGTGCCACCAGTGATGCAGGGGTTTCGACTAATGAAAAACTGTTTTTT; CDR3 protein: CATSDAGVSTNEKLFF
V gene: TRBV15; clone size: few; D gene: TRBD1; J gene: TRBJ1-4; CDR3 DNA: TGTGCCACCAGCACGGGACAGGGAAGTCGTACTAATGAAAAACTGTTTTTT; CDR3 protein: CATSTGQGSRTNEKLFF
V gene: TRBV5-1; clone size: .; D gene: TRBD2; J gene: TRBJ2-1; CDR3 DNA: TGCGCCAGCAGCCGACTAGCGGGAGTCCAGTCCAATGAGCAGTTCTTC; CDR3 protein: CASSRLAGVQSNEQFF
V gene: TRBV5-1; clone size: once; D gene: TRBD2; J gene: TRBJ2-3; CDR3 DNA: TGCGCCAGCAGCTTGGCTGGTCTAGCGGGCACAGATACGCAGTATTTT; CDR3 protein: CASSLAGLAGTDTQYF
V gene: TRBV20-1; clone size: .; D gene: TRBD1; J gene: TRBJ2-7; CDR3 DNA: TGCAGTGCTACTGAGGACAGGGGCCAGCAGTACTTC; CDR3 protein: CSATEDRGQQYF
V gene: TRBV5-1; clone size: .; D gene: .; J gene: TRBJ2-7; CDR3 DNA: TGCGCCAGCAGGCGGGACCTTCAAAACTACGAGCAGTACTTC; CDR3 protein: CASRRDLQNYEQYF
V gene: TRBV15; clone size: .; D gene: TRBD1; J gene: TRBJ1-5; CDR3 DNA: TGTGCCACCAGCAGGGACAGGGGAGGACAGCCCCAGCATTTT; CDR3 protein: CATSRDRGGQPQHF
V gene: TRBV7-9; clone size: .; D gene: .; J gene: TRBJ1-5; CDR3 DNA: TGTGCCAGCAGCTTATCATGGGACACCAAGAATCAGCCCCAGCATTTT; CDR3 protein: CASSLSWDTKNQPQHF
V gene: TRBV28; clone size: .; D gene: .; J gene: TRBJ2-7; CDR3 DNA: TGTGCCAGCAGTCTTCCCCTCCTGGGAGGTGGGAACGAGCAGTACTTC; CDR3 protein: CASSLPLLGGGNEQYF
V gene: TRBV7-9; clone size: .; D gene: .; J gene: TRBJ1-5; CDR3 DNA: TGTGCCAGCAGTACCAGTGGTCGCAATCAGCCCCAGCATTTT; CDR3 protein: CASSTSGRNQPQHF
V gene: TRBV5-6; clone size: .; D gene: .; J gene: TRBJ2-3; CDR3 DNA: TGTGCCAGCAGCTTGAGGAAAACTACCACAGATACGCAGTATTTT; CDR3 protein: CASSLRKTTTDTQYF
V gene: TRBV24-1; clone size: few; D gene: TRBD1; J gene: TRBJ2-1; CDR3 DNA: TGTGCCACCAGTGAGTCGTCAGGGGGCTTCAGTGAGCAGTTCTTC; CDR3 protein: CATSESSGGFSEQFF
V gene: TRBV7-9; clone size: .; D gene: .; J gene: TRBJ1-3; CDR3 DNA: TGTGCCAGCAGCTTAGTAACGGGCGGGGACACCATATATTTT; CDR3 protein: CASSLVTGGDTIYF
V gene: TRBV24-1; clone size: .; D gene: .; J gene: TRBJ2-5; CDR3 DNA: TGTGCCACCAGTGATTCTGGCGGGGAGACCCAGTACTTC; CDR3 protein: CATSDSGGETQYF
V gene: TRBV30; clone size: .; D gene: TRBD1; J gene: TRBJ1-2; CDR3 DNA: TGTGCCTGGAGTGTGGACAGGGGCCTCTATGGCTACACCTTC; CDR3 protein: CAWSVDRGLYGYTF
V gene: TRBV19; clone size: .; D gene: TRBD1; J gene: TRBJ1-5; CDR3 DNA: TGTGCCAGCGAACAGGGGGACCCCGGGCATCAGCCCCAGCATTTT; CDR3 protein: CASEQGDPGHQPQHF
V gene: TRBV4-3; clone size: .; D gene: .; J gene: TRBJ2-2; CDR3 DNA: TGCGCCAGCAGCCAAAGACTAGAGTCGTTCACCGGGGAGCTGTTTTTT; CDR3 protein: CASSQRLESFTGELFF